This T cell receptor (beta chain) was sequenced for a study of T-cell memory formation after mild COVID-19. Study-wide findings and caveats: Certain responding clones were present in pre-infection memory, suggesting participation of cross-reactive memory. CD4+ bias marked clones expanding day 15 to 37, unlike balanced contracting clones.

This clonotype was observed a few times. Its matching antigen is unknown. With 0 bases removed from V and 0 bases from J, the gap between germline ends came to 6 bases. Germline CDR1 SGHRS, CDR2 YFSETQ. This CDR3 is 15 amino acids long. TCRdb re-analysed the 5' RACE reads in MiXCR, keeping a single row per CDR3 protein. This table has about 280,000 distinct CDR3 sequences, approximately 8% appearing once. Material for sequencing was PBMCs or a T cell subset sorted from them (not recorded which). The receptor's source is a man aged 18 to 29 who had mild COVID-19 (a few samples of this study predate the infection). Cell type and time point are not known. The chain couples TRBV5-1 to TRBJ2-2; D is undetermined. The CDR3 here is CASSLVRPNTGELFF. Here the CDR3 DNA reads TGCGCCAGCAGCTTGGTCAGGCCGAACACCGGGGAGCTGTTTTTT.